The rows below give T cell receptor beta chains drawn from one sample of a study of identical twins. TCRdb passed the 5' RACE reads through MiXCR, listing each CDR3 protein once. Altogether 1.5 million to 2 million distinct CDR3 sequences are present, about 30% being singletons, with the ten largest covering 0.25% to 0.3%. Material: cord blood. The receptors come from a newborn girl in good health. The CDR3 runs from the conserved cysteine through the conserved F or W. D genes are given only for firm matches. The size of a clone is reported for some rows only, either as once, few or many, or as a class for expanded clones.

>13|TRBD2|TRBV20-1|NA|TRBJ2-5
TGCAGTGCCGGACTAGCGGGAGTGGGAGAGCAGTACTTC
CSAGLAGVGEQYF
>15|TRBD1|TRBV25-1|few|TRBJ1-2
TGTGCCAGCAGTGAAGCCGGGACAGGCGACTATGGCTACACCTTC
CASSEAGTGDYGYTF
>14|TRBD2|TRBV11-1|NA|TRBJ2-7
TGTGCCAGCAGCTTAGTCGCGGGAGTACGGGAGCAGTACTTC
CASSLVAGVREQYF
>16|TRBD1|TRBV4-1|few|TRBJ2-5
TGCGCCAGCAGCCACAAGTATACAGGGGAAGGAGAGACCCAGTACTTC
CASSHKYTGEGETQYF
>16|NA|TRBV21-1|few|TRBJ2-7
TGTGCCAGCAGCAAAGGAAGCGGGACCTACCGTTACGAGCAGTACTTC
CASSKGSGTYRYEQYF
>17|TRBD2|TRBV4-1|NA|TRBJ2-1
TGCGCCAGCAGCCCCCGACTAGCGGGAGTAGGCTACAATGAGCAGTTCTTC
CASSPRLAGVGYNEQFF
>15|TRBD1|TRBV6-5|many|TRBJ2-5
TGTGCCAGCAGTTACTCGCCGGGACAGGGAAAGACCCAGTACTTC
CASSYSPGQGKTQYF
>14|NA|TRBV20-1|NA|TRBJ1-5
TGCAGTGCTAGGGGGGGAGCTGGGAATCAGCCCCAGCATTTT
CSARGGAGNQPQHF
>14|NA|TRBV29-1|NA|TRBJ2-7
TGCAGCGTTGAAAAGGGGTTGTCCTACAATGAGCAGTACTTC
CSVEKGLSYNEQYF
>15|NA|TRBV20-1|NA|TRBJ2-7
TGCAGTGGGGGACGACCCCCTAGCTCCTACAATGAGCAGTACTTC
CSGGRPPSSYNEQYF
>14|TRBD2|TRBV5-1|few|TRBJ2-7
TGCGCCAGCAAAACGGGGGGAGCCGCCTACGAGCAGTACTTC
CASKTGGAAYEQYF
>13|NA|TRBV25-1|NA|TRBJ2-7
TGTGCCAGCAGTGAAACATATCAGGGGCAGCAGTACTTC
CASSETYQGQQYF
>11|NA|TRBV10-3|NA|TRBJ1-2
TGTGCCATCAGTGGGGACTATGGCTACACCTTC
CAISGDYGYTF
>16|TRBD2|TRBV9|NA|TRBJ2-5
TGTGCCAGCAGCCTGGGCCCTAGCGGCCTCCCACTACAGCAGTACTTC
CASSLGPSGLPLQQYF
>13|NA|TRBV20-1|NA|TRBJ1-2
TGCAGTGCCACGCAGGGGTATAACTATGGCTACACCTTC
CSATQGYNYGYTF
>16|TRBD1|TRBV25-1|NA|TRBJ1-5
TGTGCCAGCAGTGAAGGGACAGGGGGTAGCAATCAGCCCCAGCATTTT
CASSEGTGGSNQPQHF
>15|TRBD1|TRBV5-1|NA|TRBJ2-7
TGCGCCAGCAGCCGACTGGGGACAGGGGGCGCCGAGCAGTACTTC
CASSRLGTGGAEQYF
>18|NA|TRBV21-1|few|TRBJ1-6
TGTGCCAGCAGCAACCCTGGGCTCGGGACAGGGTTTCGTTCACCCCTCCACTTT
CASSNPGLGTGFRSPLHF
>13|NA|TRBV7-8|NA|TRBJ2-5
TGTGCCAGCAGCTTTTTCGGGTCCTTGGGGCAGTACTTC
CASSFFGSLGQYF
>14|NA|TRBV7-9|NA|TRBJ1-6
TGTGCCAGCAGCCCCACAGGGCCCAATTCACCCCTCCACTTT
CASSPTGPNSPLHF
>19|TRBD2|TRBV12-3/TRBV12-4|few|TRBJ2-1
TGTGCCAGCAGCCTCGGGACTAGCGGGGGATACTTGCCCTACAATGAGCAGTTCTTC
CASSLGTSGGYLPYNEQFF
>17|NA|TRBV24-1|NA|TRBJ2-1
TGTGCCACCAGTGATTTGGGTTTTGGAAGCTCCTACAATGAGCAGTTCTTC
CATSDLGFGSSYNEQFF
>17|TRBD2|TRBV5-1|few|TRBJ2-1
TGCGCCAGCAGCTTGTCCGGGACTAGCGGGAGGGACAATGAGCAGTTCTTC
CASSLSGTSGRDNEQFF
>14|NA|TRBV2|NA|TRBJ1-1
TGTGCCAGCAGGCCTGGACTAGGGGAAGCTGAAGCTTTCTTT
CASRPGLGEAEAFF
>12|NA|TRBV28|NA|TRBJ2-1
TGTGCCAGCAGGCTGCGAGCGAATGAGCAGTTCTTC
CASRLRANEQFF
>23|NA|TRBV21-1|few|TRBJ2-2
TGTGCCAGCAGCAAACGCGGAGGAGGGACGGCTGTCGGGCTAGCGGGGAACACCGGGGAGCTGTTTTTT
CASSKRGGGTAVGLAGNTGELFF
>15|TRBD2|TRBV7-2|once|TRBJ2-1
TGTGCCAGCAGCTCGTCGACTAGCTTACTCAATGAGCAGTTCTTC
CASSSSTSLLNEQFF
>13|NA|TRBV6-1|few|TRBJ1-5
TGTGCCAGCAGTCCGGGGCTTAAGCAGCCCCAGCATTTT
CASSPGLKQPQHF
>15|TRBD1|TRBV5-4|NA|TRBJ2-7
TGTGCCAGTGGTAGGACAGGGGGTCTAACCTACGAGCAGTACTTC
CASGRTGGLTYEQYF
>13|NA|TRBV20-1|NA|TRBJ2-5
TGCCTCCTATGTGGCAGCCCGAGGGAGACCCAGTACTTC
CLLCGSPRETQYF
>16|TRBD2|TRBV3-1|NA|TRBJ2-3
TGTGCCAGCAGCCAAGTTCTAGCGGGGGCCACAGATACGCAGTATTTT
CASSQVLAGATDTQYF
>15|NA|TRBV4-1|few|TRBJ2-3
TGCGCCAGCAGTCGGCTGAGTCAAGACACAGATACGCAGTATTTT
CASSRLSQDTDTQYF
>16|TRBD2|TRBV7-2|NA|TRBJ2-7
TGTGCCAGCAGCTTAGTTTGGGGCGGGGGCTCCTACGAGCAGTACTTC
CASSLVWGGGSYEQYF
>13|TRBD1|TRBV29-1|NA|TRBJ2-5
TGCAGCGCCGGGACAGATTTCCAAGAGACCCAGTACTTC
CSAGTDFQETQYF
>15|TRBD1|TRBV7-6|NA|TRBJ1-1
TGTGCCAGCAGCCCACACCTTACAGGGGACACTGAAGCTTTCTTT
CASSPHLTGDTEAFF
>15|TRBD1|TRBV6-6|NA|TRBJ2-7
TGTGCCAGCAGTTACCAGGGGGACACTCTATACGAGCAGTACTTC
CASSYQGDTLYEQYF
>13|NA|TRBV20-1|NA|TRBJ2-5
TGCAGTGCTAGTCAGGGACCCTCTGAGACCCAGTACTTC
CSASQGPSETQYF
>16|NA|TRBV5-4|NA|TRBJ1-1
TGTGCCAGCAGCTTGGGACCCGGGACTCAGAACACTGAAGCTTTCTTT
CASSLGPGTQNTEAFF
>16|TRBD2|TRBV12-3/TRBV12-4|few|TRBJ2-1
TGTGCCAGCAGTTTTGCAAGCGGGAGCTCCTACAATGAGCAGTTCTTC
CASSFASGSSYNEQFF
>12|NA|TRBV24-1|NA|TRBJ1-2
TGTGCCAACGTGGACCAGGTCGATGGCTACACCTTC
CANVDQVDGYTF
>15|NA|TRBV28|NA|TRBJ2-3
TGTGCCAGCAGTTTGTACTGGGGAACCACAGATACGCAGTATTTT
CASSLYWGTTDTQYF
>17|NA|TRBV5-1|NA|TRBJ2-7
TGCGCCAGCAGCTTGTCCCTTGGAGGCGGGATGGGGTACGAGCAGTACTTC
CASSLSLGGGMGYEQYF
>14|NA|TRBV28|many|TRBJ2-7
TGTGCCAGCCGCCGCGGGGTTAGCTCCTACGAGCAGTACTTC
CASRRGVSSYEQYF
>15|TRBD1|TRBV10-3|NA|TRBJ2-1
TGTGCCATCAGTGAGGGACAGGGCGGCTACAATGAGCAGTTCTTC
CAISEGQGGYNEQFF
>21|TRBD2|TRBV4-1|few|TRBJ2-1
TGCGCCAGCAGCCAAGGCCCCTTCGGGACTAGCGGGAGTGTTGGGGACAATGAGCAGTTCTTC
CASSQGPFGTSGSVGDNEQFF
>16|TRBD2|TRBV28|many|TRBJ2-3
TGTGCCAGCAGTTCCGGACTAGCGGGACACACAGATACGCAGTATTTT
CASSSGLAGHTDTQYF
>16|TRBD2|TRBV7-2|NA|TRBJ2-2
TGTGCCAGCAGCTTAGCTAGGACTAGCGGGACCGGGGAGCTGTTTTTT
CASSLARTSGTGELFF
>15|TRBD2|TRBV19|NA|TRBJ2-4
TGTGCCAGTAGTATAGGACTAGCGGGAGGGAACATTCAGTACTTC
CASSIGLAGGNIQYF
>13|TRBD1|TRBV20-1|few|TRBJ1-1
TGCAGTGCACTCGGGACAGGGGGAACTGAAGCTTTCTTT
CSALGTGGTEAFF
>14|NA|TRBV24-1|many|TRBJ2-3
TGTGCCACCAGCGCCCAGGGGGGAGGGGATACGCAGTATTTT
CATSAQGGGDTQYF
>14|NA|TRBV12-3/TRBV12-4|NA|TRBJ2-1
TGTGCCAGCAGTTTTCGACCAGTGGACAATGAGCAGTTCTTC
CASSFRPVDNEQFF
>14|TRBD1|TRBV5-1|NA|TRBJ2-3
TGCGCCAGCAGCGCGGACAGGGTAGCAGATACGCACTATTTT
CASSADRVADTHYF
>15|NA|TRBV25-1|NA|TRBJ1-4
TGTGCCAGCAGTGAGTTCTATCGTCCGGGGGAAAAACTGTTTTTT
CASSEFYRPGEKLFF
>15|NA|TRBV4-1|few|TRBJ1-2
TGCGCCAGCAGCCAAGATCGCGGAGAGGGTAATGGCTACACCTTC
CASSQDRGEGNGYTF